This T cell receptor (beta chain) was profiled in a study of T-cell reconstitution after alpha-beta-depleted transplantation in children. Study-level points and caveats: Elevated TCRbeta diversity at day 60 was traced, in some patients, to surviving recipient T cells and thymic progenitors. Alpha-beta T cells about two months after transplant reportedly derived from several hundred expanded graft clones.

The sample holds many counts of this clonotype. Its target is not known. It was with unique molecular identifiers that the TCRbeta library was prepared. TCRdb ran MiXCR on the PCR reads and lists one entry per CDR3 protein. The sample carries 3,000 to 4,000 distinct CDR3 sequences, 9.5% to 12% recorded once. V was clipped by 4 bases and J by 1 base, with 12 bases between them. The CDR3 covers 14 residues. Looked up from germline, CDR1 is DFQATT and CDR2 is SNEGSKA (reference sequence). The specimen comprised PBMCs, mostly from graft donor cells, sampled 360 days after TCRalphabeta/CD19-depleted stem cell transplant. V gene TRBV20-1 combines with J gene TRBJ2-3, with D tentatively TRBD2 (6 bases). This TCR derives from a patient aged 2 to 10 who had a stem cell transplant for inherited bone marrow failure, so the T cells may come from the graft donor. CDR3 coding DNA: TGCAGTGCTACCCACGGGAGAGGCACAGATACGCAGTATTTT. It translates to CSATHGRGTDTQYF.